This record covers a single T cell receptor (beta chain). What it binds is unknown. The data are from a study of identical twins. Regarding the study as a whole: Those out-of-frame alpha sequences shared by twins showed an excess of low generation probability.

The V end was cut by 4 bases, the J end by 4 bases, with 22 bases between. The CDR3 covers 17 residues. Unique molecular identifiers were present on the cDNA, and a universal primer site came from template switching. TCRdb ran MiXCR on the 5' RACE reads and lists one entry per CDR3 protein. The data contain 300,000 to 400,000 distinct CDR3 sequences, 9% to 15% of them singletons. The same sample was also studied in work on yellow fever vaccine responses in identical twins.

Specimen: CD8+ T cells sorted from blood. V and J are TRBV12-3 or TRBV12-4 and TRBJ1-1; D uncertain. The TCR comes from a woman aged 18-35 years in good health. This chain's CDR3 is CASSSPTVAELVTEAFF. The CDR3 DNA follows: TGTGCCAGCAGTTCCCCGACGGTGGCAGAATTGGTCACTGAAGCTTTCTTT.